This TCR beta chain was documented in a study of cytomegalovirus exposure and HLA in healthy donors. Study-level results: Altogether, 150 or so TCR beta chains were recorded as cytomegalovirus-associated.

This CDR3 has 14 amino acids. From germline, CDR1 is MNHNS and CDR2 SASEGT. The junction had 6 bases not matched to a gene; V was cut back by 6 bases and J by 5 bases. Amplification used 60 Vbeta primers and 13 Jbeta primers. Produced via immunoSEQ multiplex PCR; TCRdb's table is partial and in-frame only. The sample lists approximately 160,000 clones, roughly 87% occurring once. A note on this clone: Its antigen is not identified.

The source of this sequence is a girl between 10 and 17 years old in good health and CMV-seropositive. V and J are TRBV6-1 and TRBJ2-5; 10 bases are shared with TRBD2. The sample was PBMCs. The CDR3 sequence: CASRYLAGEETQYF. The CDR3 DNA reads TGTGCCAGCAGGTATCTAGCGGGGGAGGAGACCCAGTACTTC.